Given below is one T cell receptor beta chain in context. No antigen is known for it. These data come from a study of long-term antiretroviral therapy in people with HIV. Points from the study as a whole: Those clones which expanded before ART made up the dominant part of the repertoire at all time points. Diversity increased after ART yet remained lower than in transplant donor controls.

The assay, immunoSEQ v3.0, was run at survey level. The sequencing target was roughly 40,000-55,000 T-cell genomes per sample. The method was immunoSEQ multiplex PCR; TCRdb's version includes in-frame clones alone and lacks a portion of them. This repertoire shows some 28,000 clones, roughly 78% found once; its top ten account for roughly 7%. Every one of the donors gave at least one pre-ART PBMC sample and at least two post-ART PBMC samples. This material consisted of unsorted PBMCs, taken 0.3 years after starting antiretroviral therapy. This TCR came from a middle-aged man with HIV.

In nucleotides, the CDR3 is TGCAGCGTCGCCGGACAGGGGTTCACTGAAGCTTTCTTT. It specifies CSVAGQGFTEAFF. The V call is TRBV29-1, the J call TRBJ1-1, with 9 bases identical to TRBD1. Germline CDR1 SQVTM, CDR2 ANQGSEA. J lost 4 bases, V lost 6 bases, and 6 bases had no gene match. The CDR3 loop spans 13 amino acids.